The source of this T cell receptor beta chain is a study of shared clonotypes between healthy human individuals. There are 15 residues in the CDR3. The V gene lost 7 bases and the J gene lost 5 bases, with 20 bases spanning the gap. Per the germline V gene, CDR1 is SEHNR and CDR2 is FQNEAQ (reference sequence). Only in-frame clones appear in the TCRdb table, and some are missing; sequencing was by immunoSEQ multiplex PCR. The profile shows some 580,000 clones, 97% of them singletons. Sequenced sample: naive CD4+ T cells sorted from blood. The sample's subset: CD45RA+ positively selected. The TCR originated in a young woman in good health. The rearrangement joins TRBV7-9 to TRBJ2-5; a possible D gene is TRBD1 (6 bases). CDR3 sequence (DNA): TGTGCCAGCACTTTAGGGGGTGATTTGCGGGAGACCCAGTACTTC. Its protein product is CASTLGGDLRETQYF. The variable domain in full, with the rest retrieved from reference TRBV7-9 and TRBJ2-5, is DTGVSQNPRHKITKRGQNVTFRCDPISEHNRLYWYRQTLGQGPEFLTYFQNEAQLEKSRLLSDRFSAERPKGSFSTLEIQRTEQGDSAMYLCASTLGGDLRETQYFGPGTRLLVL.